This T cell receptor beta chain originates from a study of T cells in localized non-small cell lung cancer. V was trimmed by 3 bases and J by 11 bases, leaving 22 bases between them. The CDR3 is made up of 15 amino acids. Germline V CDR1 and CDR2: LGHNT, FRNRAP. Data came from immunoSEQ multiplex PCR; TCRdb stores just in-frame clones and leaves some out. The sample shows around 53,000 clones, around 82% of them seen only once. The receptor comes from a woman aged 35 to 75 with stage II lung adenocarcinoma. The material sequenced was PBMCs, taken before any cancer treatment. This chain joins TRBV12-5 and TRBJ1-1; tentative D call: TRBD1 (5 bases). The CDR3 sequence is CASGFQGGLPPPAFF. CDR3 nucleotide sequence: TGTGCTAGTGGTTTCCAGGGAGGGCTTCCCCCCCCGGCTTTCTTT.